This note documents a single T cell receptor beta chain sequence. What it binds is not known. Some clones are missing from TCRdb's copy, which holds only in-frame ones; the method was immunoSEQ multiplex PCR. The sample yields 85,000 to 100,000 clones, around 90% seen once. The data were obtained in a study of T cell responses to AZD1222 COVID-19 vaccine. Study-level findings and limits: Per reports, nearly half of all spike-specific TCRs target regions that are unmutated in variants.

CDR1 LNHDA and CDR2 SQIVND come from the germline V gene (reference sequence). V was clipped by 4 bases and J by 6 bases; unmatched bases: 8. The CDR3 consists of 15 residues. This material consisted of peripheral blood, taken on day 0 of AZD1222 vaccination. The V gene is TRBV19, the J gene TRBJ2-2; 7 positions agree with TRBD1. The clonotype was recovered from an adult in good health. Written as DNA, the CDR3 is TGTGCCAGTAGTACCGACAGGGTGGGGGCCGGGGAGCTGTTTTTT. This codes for CASSTDRVGAGELFF.